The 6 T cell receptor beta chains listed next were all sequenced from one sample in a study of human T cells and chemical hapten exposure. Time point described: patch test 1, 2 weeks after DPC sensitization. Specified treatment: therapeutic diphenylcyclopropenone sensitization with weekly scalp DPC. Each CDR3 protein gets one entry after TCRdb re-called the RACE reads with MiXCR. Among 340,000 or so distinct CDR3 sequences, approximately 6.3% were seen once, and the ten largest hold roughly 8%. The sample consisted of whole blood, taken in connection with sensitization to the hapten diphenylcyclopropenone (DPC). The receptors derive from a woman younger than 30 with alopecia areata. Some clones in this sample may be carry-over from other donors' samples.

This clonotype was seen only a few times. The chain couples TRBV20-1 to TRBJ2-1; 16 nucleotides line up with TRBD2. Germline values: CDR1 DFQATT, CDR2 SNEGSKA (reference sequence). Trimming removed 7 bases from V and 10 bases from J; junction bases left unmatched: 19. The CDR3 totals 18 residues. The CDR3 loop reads CSVSKPGLAGGPVREQFF. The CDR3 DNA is TGCAGTGTCAGTAAACCGGGACTAGCGGGGGGGCCGGTGAGAGAGCAGTTCTTC.

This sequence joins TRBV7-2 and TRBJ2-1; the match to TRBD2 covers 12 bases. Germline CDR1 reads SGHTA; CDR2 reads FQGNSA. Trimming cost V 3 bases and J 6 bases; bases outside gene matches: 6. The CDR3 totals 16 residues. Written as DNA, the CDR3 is TGTGCCAGCAGCTTCGGACGACTAGCGGGGGCCAATGAGCAGTTCTTC. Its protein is CASSFGRLAGANEQFF.

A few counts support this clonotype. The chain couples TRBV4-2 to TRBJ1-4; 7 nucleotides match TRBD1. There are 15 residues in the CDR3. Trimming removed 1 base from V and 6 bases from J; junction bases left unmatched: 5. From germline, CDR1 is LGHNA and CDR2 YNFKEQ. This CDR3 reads CASSQAQGEDEKLFF. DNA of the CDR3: TGTGCCAGCAGCCAAGCGCAGGGGGAAGATGAAAAACTGTTTTTT.

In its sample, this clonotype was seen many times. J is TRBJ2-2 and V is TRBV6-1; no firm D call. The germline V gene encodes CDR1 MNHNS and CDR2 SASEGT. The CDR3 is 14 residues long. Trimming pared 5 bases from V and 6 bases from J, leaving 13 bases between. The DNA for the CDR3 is TGTGCCAGCAGTCTCGAGTTCGGGCCCGGGGAGCTGTTTTTT. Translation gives CASSLEFGPGELFF.

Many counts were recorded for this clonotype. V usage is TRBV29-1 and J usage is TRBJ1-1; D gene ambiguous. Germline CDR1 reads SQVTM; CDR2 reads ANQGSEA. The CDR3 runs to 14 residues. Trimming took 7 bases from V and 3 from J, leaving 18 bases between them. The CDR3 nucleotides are TGCAGCGCTGCCGACTTCCCATCCGACACTGAAGCTTTCTTT. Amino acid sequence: CSAADFPSDTEAFF.

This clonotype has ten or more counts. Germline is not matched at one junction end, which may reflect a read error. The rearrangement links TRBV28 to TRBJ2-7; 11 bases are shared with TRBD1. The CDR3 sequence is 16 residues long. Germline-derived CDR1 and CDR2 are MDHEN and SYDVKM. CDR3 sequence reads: CASQGVGQGVVYGQYF. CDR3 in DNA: TGTGCCAGCCAGGGGGTGGGACAGGGGGTCGTCTACGGGCAGTACTTC.